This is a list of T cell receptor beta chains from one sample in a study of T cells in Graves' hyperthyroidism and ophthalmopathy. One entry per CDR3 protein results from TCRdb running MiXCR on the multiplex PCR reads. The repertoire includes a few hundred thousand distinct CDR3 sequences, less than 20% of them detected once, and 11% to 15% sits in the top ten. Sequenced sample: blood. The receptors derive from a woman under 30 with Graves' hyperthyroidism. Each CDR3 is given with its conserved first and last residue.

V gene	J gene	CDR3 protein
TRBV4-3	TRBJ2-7	CASSQRQSYEQYF
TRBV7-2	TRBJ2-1	CASSLVGAPSYNEQFF
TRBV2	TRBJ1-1	CASSSYRGSAFF
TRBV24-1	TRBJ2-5	CATSDLRDRGQETQYF
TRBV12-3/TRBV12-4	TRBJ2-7	CASRRTGRSYEQYF
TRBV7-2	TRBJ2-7	CASSLERNNSTGQYF
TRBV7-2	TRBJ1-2	CASSLVGGVGYTF
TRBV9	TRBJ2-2	CASSRRLIPNTGELFF
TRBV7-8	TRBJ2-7	CASSPSPIRSYEQYF
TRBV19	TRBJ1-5	CASSIRGLNYQPQHF
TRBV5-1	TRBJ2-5	CASSHDIPSQETQYF
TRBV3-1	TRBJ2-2	CASSQELAGNTGELFF
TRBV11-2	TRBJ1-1	CASEGFRPNTEAFF
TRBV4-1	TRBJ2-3	CASSQPSGRVYGTDTQYF
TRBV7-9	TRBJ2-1	CASSLPTYNEQFF
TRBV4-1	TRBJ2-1	CASSQDLASGRAFDNEQFF
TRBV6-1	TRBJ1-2	CASSEDDFYYGYTF
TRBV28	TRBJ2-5	CASGNRDSRKTQYF
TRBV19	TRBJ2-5	CASSSTRGETQYF
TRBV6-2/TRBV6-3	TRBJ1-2	CASKTLRAAGYTF
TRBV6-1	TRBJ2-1	CASSSNRANSYNEQFF
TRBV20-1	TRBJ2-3	CSASGTSGRHTDTQYF
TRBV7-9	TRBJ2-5	CASSSTSGGAAETQYF
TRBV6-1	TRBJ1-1	CASSKASLITEAFF
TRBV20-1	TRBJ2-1	CSAQPGRKSFSSYNEQFF
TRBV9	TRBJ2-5	CASSDRASGQETQYF
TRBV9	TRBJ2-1	CASSATSDEQFF
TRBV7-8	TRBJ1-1	CASSLEGPRWGAVNTEAFF
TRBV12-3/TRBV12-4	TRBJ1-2	CASSSETGQYGGYTF
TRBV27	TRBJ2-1	CASSPGTGNHNEQFF
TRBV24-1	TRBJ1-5	CATSAGRGSVWSNQPQHF
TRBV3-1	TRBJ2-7	CASSPPRGGSGSYEQYF
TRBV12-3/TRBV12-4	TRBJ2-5	CASSPGLAAAQYF
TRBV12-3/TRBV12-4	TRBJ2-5	CASSFGKTSGRGETQYF
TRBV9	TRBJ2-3	CASSVGLGRASDTQYF
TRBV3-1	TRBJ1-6	CASSQSDGVSPLHF
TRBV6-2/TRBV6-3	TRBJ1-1	CASSYPTGFRGSTEAFF
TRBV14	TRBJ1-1	CASSHDTLLNTEAFF
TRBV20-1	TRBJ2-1	CSADKPDWSSYNEQFF
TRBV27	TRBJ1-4	CASSLFGSTNEKLFF
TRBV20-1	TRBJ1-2	CSASSWGGRSYGYTF